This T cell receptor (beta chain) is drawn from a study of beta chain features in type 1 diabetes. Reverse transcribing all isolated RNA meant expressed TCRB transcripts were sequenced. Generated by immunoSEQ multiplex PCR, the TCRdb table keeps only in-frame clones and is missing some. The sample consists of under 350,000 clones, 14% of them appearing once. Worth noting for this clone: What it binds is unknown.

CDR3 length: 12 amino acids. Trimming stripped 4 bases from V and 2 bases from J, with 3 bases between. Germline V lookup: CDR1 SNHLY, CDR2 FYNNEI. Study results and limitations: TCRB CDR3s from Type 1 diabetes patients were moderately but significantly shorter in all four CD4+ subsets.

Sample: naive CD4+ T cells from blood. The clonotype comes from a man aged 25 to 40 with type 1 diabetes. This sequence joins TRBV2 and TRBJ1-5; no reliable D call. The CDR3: CASSAGNQPQHF. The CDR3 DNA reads TGTGCCAGCAGTGCGGGCAATCAGCCCCAGCATTTT.